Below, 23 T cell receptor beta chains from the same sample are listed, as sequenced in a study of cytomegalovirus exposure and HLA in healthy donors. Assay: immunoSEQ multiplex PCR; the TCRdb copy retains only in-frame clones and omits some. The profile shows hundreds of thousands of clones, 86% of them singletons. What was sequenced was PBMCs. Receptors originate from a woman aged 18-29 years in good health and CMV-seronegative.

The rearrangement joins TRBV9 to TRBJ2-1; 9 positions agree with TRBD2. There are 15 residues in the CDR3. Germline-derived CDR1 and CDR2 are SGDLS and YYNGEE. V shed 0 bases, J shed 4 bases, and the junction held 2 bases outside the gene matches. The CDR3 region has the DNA TGTGCCAGCAGCGTAGCCCTAGCGGGATACAATGAGCAGTTCTTC. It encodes CASSVALAGYNEQFF.

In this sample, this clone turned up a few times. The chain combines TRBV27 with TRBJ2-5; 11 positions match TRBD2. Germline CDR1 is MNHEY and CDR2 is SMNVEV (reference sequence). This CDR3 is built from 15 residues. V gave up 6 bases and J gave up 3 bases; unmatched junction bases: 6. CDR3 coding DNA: TGTGCCAGCAGCTTACTAGCGGGAGATAAAGAGACCCAGTACTTC. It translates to CASSLLAGDKETQYF.

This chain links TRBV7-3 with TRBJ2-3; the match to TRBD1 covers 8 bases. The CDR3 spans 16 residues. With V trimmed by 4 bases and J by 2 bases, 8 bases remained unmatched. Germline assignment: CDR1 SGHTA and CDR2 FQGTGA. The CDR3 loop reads CASSSTGGPTTDTQYF. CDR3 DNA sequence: TGTGCCAGCAGCTCTACAGGGGGACCCACCACAGATACGCAGTATTTT.

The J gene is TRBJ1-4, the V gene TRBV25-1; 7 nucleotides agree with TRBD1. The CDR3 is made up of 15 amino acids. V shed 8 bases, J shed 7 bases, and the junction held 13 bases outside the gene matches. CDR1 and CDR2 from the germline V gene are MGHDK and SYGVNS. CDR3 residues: CASGVIGRGSEKLFF. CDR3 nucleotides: TGTGCCAGCGGAGTGATTGGCAGGGGGAGTGAAAAACTGTTTTTT.

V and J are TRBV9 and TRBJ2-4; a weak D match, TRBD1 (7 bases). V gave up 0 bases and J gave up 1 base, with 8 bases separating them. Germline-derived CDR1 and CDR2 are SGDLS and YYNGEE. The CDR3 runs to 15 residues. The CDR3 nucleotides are TGTGCCAGCAGCGTAGCAGGGGGGGCCAAAAACATTCAGTACTTC. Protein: CASSVAGGAKNIQYF.

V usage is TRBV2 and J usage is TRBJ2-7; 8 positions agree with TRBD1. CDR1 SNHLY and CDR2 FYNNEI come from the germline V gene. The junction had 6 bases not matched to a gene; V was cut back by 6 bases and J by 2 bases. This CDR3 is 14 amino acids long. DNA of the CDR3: TGTGCCAGCAGGTGGACAGGGACCACCTACGAGCAGTACTTC. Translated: CASRWTGTTYEQYF.

DNA of the CDR3: TGTGCCAGCAGCCAAGTATTAGCTAGCGGGGGGTTCAATGAGCAGTTCTTC. Its translation is CASSQVLASGGFNEQFF. The genes are TRBV14 and TRBJ2-1; 11 bases are a match to TRBD2. This CDR3 comprises 17 residues. The J segment lost 6 bases and the V segment lost 1 base, leaving 8 bases of the junction unmatched. Per the germline V gene, CDR1 is SGHDN and CDR2 is FVKESK. Full variable domain (rest looked up from reference TRBV14 and TRBJ2-1): EAGVTQFPSHSVIEKGQTVTLRCDPISGHDNLYWYRRVMGKEIKFLLHFVKESKQDESGMPNNRFLAERTGGTYSTLKVQPAELEDSGVYFCASSQVLASGGFNEQFFGPGTRLTVL.

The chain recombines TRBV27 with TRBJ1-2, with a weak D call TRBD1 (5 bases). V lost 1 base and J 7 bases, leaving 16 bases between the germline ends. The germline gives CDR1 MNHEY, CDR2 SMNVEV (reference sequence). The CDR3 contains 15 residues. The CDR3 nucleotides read TGTGCCAGCAGTTTATGGTCCCGCGGGGCGGCTGGCTACACCTTC. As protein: CASSLWSRGAAGYTF.

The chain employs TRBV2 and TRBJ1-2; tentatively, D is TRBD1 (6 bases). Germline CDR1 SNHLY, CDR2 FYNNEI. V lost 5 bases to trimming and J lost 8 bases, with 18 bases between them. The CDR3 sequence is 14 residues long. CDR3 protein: CASSTSGALEGYTF. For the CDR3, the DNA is TGTGCCAGCAGTACCTCAGGGGCACTGGAAGGCTACACCTTC.

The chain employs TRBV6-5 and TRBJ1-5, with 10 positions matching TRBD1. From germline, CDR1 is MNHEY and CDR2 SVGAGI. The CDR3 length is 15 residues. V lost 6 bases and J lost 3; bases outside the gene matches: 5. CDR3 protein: CASSRDRGPNQPQHF. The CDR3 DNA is TGTGCCAGCAGCCGAGACAGGGGGCCCAATCAGCCCCAGCATTTT.

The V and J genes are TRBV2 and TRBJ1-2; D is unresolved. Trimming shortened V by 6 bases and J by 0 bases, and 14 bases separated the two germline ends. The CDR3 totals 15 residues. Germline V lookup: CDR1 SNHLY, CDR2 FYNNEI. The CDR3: CASRGRVRPNYGYTF. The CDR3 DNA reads TGTGCCAGCAGGGGGAGGGTCAGACCTAACTATGGCTACACCTTC.

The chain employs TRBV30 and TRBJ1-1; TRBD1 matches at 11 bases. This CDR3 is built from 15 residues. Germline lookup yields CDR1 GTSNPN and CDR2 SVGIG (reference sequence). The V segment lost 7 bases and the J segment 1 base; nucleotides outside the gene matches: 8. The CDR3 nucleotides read TGTGCCTCCTGGGACAGGGGGGATTGGAACACTGAAGCTTTCTTT. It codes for CASWDRGDWNTEAFF. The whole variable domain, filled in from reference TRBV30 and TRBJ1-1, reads SQTIHQWPATLVQPVGSPLSLECTVEGTSNPNLYWYRQAAGRGLQLLFYSVGIGQISSEVPQNLSASRPQDRQFILSSKKLLLSDSGFYLCASWDRGDWNTEAFFGQGTRLTVV.

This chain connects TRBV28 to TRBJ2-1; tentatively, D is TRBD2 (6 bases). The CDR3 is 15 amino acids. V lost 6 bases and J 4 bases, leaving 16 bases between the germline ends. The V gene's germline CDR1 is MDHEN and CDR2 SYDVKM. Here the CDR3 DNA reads TGTGCCAGCAGCCCTGGGGGGTTACGATACAATGAGCAGTTCTTC. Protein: CASSPGGLRYNEQFF. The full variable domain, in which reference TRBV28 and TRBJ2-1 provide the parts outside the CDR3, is DVKVTQSSRYLVKRTGEKVFLECVQDMDHENMFWYRQDPGLGLRLIYFSYDVKMKEKGDIPEGYSVSREKKERFSLILESASTNQTSMYLCASSPGGLRYNEQFFGPGTRLTVL.

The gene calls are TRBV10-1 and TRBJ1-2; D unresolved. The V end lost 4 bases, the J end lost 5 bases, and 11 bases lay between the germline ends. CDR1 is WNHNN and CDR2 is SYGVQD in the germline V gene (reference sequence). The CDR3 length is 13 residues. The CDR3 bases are TGCGCCAGCAGTGTAGATTTGCTTTATGGCTACACCTTC. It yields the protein CASSVDLLYGYTF.

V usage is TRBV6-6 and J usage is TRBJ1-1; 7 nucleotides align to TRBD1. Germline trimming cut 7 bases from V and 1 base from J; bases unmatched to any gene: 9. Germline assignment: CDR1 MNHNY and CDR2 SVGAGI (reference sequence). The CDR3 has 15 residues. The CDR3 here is CASNLGGAGNTEAFF. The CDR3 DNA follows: TGTGCCAGCAACCTAGGGGGCGCGGGGAACACTGAAGCTTTCTTT.

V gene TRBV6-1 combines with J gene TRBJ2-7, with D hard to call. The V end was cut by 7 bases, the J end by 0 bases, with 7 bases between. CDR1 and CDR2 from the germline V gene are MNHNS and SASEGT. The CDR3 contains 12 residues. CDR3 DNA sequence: TGTGCCAGCAACATCAACTCCTACGAGCAGTACTTC. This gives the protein CASNINSYEQYF.

CDR3 sequence: CASSYSGLYNEQFF. DNA for the CDR3: TGTGCCAGCAGTTACTCGGGACTTTACAATGAGCAGTTCTTC. The chain recombines TRBV27 with TRBJ2-1, with D possibly TRBD2 on 6 matching bases. Germline V gene data show CDR1 as MNHEY and CDR2 as SMNVEV (reference sequence). V was cut by 4 bases and J by 4 bases, with 11 bases left in between. The CDR3 is made up of 14 amino acids.

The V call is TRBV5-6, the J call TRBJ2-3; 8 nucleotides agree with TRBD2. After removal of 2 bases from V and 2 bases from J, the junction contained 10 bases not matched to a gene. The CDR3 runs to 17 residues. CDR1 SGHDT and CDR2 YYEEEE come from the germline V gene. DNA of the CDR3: TGTGCCAGCAGCTTCGGACTAGCCGACAGATACACAGATACGCAGTATTTT. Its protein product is CASSFGLADRYTDTQYF.

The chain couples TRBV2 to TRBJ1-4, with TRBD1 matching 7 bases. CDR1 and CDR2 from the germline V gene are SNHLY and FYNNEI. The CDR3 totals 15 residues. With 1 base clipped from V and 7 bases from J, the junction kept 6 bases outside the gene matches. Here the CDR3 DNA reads TGTGCCAGCAGTGAAGTTACGGCAGGGGGTGAAAAACTGTTTTTT. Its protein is CASSEVTAGGEKLFF.

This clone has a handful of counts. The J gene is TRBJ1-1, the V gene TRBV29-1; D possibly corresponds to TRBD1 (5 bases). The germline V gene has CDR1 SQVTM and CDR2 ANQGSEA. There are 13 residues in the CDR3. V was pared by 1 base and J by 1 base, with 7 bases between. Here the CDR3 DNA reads TGCAGCGTTGAAGCAGGGCGGAACACTGAAGCTTTCTTT. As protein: CSVEAGRNTEAFF.

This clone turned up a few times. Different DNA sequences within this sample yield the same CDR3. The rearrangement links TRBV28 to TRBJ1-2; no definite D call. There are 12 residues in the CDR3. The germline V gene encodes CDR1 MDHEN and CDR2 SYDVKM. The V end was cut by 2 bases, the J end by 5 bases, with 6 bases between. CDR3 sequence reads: CASSLAGYGYTF. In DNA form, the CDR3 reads TGTGCCAGCAGTTTAGCGGGGTATGGCTACACCTTC.

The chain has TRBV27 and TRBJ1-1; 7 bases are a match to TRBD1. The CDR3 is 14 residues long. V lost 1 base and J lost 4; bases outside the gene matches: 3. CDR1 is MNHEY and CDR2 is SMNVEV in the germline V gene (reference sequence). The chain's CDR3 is CASSLYAGGTEAFF. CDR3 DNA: TGTGCCAGCAGTTTATATGCAGGGGGCACTGAAGCTTTCTTT.

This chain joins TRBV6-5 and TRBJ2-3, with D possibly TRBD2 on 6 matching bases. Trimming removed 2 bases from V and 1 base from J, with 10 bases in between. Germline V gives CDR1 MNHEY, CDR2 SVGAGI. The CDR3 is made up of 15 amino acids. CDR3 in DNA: TGTGCCAGCAGTTACCGGGAGTACGGCACAGATACGCAGTATTTT. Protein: CASSYREYGTDTQYF.